This T cell receptor beta chain was observed in a study of human T cells and chemical hapten exposure. About the research overall: Per-sample TCR yield variability stemmed mainly from small pooled library volume differences.

Judged by abundance, this clonotype is medium-sized. Time point denoted: healthy volunteer bleed at 6 weeks. The template was total RNA from unfractionated whole blood. Individual cDNA molecules each carried unique molecular identifiers attached by the library. TCRdb processed the RACE reads anew with MiXCR; each CDR3 protein has one entry. The sample lists roughly 75,000 distinct CDR3 sequences, about 8.6% occurring once. CDR1 and CDR2 (germline): LGHNA, YNFKEQ. There are 15 residues in the CDR3. The germline V and J ends were trimmed by 3 bases and 1 base, with 9 bases remaining between them. The sequence derives from a female donor in good health. Some clones in this sample may be carry-over from other donors' samples. The chain couples TRBV4-2 to TRBJ2-2; TRBD1 or TRBD2 may be the D gene (5 bases each). The sequencing sample was made of whole blood. In DNA, the CDR3 is TGTGCCAGCAGCCATGGGACGGAGAACACCGGGGAGCTGTTTTTT. As protein: CASSHGTENTGELFF.